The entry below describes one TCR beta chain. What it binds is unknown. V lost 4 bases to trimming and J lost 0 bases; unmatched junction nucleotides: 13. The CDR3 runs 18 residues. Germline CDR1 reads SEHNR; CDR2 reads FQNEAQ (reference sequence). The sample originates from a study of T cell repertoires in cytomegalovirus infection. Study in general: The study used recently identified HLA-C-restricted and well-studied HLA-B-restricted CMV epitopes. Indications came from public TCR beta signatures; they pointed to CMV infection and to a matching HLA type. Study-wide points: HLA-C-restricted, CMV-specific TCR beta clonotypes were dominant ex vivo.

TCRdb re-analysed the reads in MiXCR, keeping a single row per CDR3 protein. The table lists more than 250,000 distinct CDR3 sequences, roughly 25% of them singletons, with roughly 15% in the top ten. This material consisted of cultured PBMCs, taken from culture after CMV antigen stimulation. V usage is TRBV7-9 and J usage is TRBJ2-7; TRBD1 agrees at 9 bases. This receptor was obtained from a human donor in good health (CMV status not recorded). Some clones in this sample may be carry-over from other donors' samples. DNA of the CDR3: TGTGCCAGCAGCTACCTTAGTACCGGGACAGGGTACTCCTACGAGCAGTACGTC. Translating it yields CASSYLSTGTGYSYEQYV.